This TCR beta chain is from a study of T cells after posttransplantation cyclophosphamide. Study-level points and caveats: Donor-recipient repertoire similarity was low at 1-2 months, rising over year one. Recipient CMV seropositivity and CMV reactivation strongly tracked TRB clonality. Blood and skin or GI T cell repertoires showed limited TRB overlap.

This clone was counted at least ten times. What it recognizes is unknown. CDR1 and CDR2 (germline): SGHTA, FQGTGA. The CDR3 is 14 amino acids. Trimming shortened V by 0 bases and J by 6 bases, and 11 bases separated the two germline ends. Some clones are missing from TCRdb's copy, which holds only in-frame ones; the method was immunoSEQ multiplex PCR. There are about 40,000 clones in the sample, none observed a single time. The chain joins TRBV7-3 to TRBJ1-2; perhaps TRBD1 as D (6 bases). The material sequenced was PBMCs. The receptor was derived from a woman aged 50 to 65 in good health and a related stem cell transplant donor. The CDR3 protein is CASSLTAQGNGYTF. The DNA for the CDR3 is TGTGCCAGCAGCTTAACCGCACAGGGTAATGGCTACACCTTC.